A single TCR beta chain is shown here with its context. No antigen is known for it. The data belong to a study of cytomegalovirus exposure and HLA in healthy donors. The CDR3 totals 15 residues. V shed 0 bases and J shed 3 bases, with 12 bases lying between them. Overall study findings and caveats: Many donors carried some public TCRs, although rarity characterized most TCR sequences. In vitro work confirmed that a few CMV-associated chains recognize CMV antigens. Follow-up analysis later connected one missense variant in DCLRE1C with trimming of TCR beta V- and J-genes.

PCR involved 60 Vbeta and 13 Jbeta primers. Data came from immunoSEQ multiplex PCR; TCRdb stores just in-frame clones and leaves some out. The sample carries about 130,000 clones, around 83% recorded once. The sequenced sample consisted of PBMCs. This TCR came from a woman younger than 30 in good health and CMV-seropositive. This chain connects TRBV23-1 to TRBJ2-7; the D gene is possibly TRBD1 (6 bases). TRBV23-1 qualifies as an ORF whose function is uncertain. The CDR3 DNA reads TGCGCCAGCAGTCAATCCCCAGGGGTGAACTACGAGCAGTACTTC. This gives the protein CASSQSPGVNYEQYF.